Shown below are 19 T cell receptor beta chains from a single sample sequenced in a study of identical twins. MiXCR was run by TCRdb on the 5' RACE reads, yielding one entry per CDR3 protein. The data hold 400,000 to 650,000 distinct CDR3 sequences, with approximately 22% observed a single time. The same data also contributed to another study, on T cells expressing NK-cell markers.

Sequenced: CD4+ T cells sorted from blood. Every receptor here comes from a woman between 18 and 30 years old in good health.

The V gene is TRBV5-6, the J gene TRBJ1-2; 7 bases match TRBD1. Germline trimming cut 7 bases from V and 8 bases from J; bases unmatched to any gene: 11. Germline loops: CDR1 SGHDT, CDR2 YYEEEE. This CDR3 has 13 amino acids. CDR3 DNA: TGTGCCAGCTCCGAAAACAGGGGTCGAGGCTACACCTTC. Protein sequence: CASSENRGRGYTF. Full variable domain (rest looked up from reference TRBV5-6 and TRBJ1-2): DAGVTQSPTHLIKTRGQQVTLRCSPKSGHDTVSWYQQALGQGPQFIFQYYEEEERQRGNFPDRFSGHQFPNYSSELNVNALLLGDSALYLCASSENRGRGYTFGSGTRLTVV.

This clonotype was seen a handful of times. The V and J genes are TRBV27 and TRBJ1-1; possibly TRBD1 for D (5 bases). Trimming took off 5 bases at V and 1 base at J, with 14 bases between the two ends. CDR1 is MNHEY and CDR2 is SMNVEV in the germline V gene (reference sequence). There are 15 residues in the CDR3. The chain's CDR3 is CASSRAGAGNTEAFF. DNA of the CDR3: TGTGCCAGCAGTAGGGCCGGGGCTGGGAACACTGAAGCTTTCTTT.

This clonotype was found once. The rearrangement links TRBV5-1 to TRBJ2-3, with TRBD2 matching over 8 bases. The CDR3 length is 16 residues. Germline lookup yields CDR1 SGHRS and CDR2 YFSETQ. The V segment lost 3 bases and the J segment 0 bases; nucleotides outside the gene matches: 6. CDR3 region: CASSSLAGTSTDTQYF. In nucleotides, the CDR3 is TGCGCCAGCAGCTCCCTAGCGGGTACTAGCACAGATACGCAGTATTTT.

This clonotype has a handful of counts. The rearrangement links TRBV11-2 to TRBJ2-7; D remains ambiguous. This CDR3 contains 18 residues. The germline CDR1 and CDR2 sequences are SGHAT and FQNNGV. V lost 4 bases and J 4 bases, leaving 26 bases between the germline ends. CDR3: CASSSRALRVGPIYEQYF. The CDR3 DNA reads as TGTGCCAGCAGCTCCCGGGCACTTAGGGTTGGGCCGATTTACGAGCAGTACTTC.

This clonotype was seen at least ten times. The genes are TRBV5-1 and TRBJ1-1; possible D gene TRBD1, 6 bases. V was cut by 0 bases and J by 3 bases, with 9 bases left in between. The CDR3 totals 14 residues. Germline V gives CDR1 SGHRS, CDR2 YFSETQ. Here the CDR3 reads CASSLDRVDTEAFF. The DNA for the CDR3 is TGCGCCAGCAGCTTGGACAGGGTGGACACTGAAGCTTTCTTT.

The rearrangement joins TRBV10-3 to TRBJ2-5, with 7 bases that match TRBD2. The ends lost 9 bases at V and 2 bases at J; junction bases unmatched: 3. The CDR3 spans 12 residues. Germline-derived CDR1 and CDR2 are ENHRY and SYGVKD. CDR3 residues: CAISGLQETQYF. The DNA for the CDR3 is TGTGCCATTTCGGGACTACAAGAGACCCAGTACTTC.

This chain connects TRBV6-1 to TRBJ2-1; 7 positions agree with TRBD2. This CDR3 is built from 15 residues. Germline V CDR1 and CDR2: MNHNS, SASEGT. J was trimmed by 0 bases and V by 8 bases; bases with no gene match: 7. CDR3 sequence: CASFPGGSSYNEQFF. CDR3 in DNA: TGTGCCAGCTTCCCTGGCGGGAGCTCCTACAATGAGCAGTTCTTC.

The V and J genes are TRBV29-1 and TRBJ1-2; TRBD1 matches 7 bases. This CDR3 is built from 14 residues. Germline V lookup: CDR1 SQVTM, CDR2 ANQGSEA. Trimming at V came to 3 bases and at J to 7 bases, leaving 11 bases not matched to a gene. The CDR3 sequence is CSVDSPGQRAGYTF. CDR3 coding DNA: TGCAGCGTTGATTCCCCGGGACAGCGGGCTGGCTACACCTTC.

The CDR3 protein is CSAGTGSRNSIEQYF. The DNA of the CDR3 is TGCAGTGCAGGGACGGGCAGTCGCAACTCCATAGAGCAGTACTTC. V usage is TRBV20-1 and J usage is TRBJ2-7; D may correspond to TRBD1 or TRBD2 (5 bases each). Germline V gene sequence: CDR1 DFQATT, CDR2 SNEGSKA (reference sequence). Between the trimmed V and J ends, which lost 6 bases and 7 bases, there was a span of 25 bases. The CDR3 totals 15 residues.

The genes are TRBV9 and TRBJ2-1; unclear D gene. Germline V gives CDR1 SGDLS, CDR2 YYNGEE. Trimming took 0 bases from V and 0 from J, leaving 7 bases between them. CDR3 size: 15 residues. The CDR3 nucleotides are TGTGCCAGCAGCGTAGTGGGTAGCTCCTACAATGAGCAGTTCTTC. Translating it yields CASSVVGSSYNEQFF.

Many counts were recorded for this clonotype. CDR3 residues: CATGRPRNEQFF. The CDR3 DNA reads TGTGCCACCGGTAGACCCAGAAATGAGCAGTTCTTC. The rearrangement links TRBV15 to TRBJ2-1, with D unclear. The CDR3 has 12 residues. The V gene lost 8 bases and the J gene lost 7 bases, with 12 bases spanning the gap. Germline V CDR1 and CDR2: LNHNV, YYDKDF (reference sequence).

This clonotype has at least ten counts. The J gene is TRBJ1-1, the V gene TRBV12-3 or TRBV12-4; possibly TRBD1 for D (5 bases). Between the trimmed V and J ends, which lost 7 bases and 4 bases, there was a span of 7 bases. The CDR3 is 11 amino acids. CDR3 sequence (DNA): TGTGCCAGCACCCAGGGCACTGAAGCTTTCTTT. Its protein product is CASTQGTEAFF.

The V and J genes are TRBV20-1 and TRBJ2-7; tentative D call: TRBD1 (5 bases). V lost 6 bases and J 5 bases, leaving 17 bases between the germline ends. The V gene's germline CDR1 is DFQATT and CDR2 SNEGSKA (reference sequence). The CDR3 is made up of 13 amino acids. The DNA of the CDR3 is TGCAGTGCCCCCCCCGGGCAGGGTCACGAGCAGTACTTC. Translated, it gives CSAPPGQGHEQYF.

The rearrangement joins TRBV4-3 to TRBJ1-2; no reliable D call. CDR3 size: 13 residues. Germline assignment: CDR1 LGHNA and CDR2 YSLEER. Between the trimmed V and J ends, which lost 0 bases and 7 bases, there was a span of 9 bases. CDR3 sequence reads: CASSQDHTGGYTF. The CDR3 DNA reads TGCGCCAGCAGCCAAGATCATACGGGTGGCTACACCTTC.

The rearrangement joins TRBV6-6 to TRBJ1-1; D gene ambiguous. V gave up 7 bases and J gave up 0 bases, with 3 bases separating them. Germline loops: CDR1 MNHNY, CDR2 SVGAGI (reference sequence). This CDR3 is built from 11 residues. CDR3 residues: CASNVNTEAFF. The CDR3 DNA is TGTGCCAGCAACGTGAACACTGAAGCTTTCTTT.

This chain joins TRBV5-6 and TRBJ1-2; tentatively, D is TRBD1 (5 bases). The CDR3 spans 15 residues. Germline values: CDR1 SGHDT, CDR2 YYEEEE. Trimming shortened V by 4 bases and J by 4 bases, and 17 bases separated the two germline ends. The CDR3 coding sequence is TGTGCCAGCAGCCCGGGGACCGGATGGGGCTATGGCTACACCTTC. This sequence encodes CASSPGTGWGYGYTF.

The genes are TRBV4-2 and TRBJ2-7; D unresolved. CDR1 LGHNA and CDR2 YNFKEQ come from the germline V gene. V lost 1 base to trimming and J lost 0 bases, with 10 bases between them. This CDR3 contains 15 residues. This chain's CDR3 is CASSQGSHISYEQYF. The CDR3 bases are TGTGCCAGCAGCCAAGGATCACACATCTCCTACGAGCAGTACTTC.

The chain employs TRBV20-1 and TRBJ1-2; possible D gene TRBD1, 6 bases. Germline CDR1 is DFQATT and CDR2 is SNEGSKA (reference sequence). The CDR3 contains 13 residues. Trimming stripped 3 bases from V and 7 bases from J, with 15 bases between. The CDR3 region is CSASLGGVGGYTF. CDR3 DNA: TGCAGTGCTAGCCTAGGGGGGGTAGGTGGCTACACCTTC.

In DNA form, the CDR3 reads TGCGCCAGCACCCCGGGACTAGTCCACAATGAGCAGTTCTTC. It codes for CASTPGLVHNEQFF. This rearrangement joins TRBV10-2 to TRBJ2-1; 8 nucleotides align to TRBD2. The CDR3 is 14 residues long. Germline CDR1 and CDR2: WSHSY and SAAADI. V was pared by 7 bases and J by 5 bases, with 7 bases of the junction left unmatched.